This T cell receptor (beta chain) was sequenced for a study of identical twins. TCRdb recomputed calls from the 5' RACE reads with MiXCR, one row per CDR3 protein. Among roughly 250,000 distinct CDR3 sequences listed, roughly 7% were seen once. In germline, CDR1 is MDHEN, CDR2 SYDVKM. The V gene end was trimmed by 8 bases and the J gene end by 0 bases; junction bases not matched to a gene: 6. This CDR3 has 17 residues. Regarding the study as a whole: Out-of-frame alpha sequences shared between twins exhibited an excess of low generation probability. Less excess twin sharing appeared in beta out-of-frame sequences.

A word on this clonotype: Its antigen is not identified.

These data were likewise used in another study, on yellow fever vaccine responses in identical twins.

The V call is TRBV28, the J call TRBJ2-1, with TRBD2 identical over 14 bases. This receptor was taken from a young woman in good health. The sample comprised memory (CD45RO+) T cells sorted from blood. CDR3 residues: CASGLGLAGGSYNEQFF. The CDR3, as DNA: TGTGCCAGCGGTCTTGGACTAGCGGGAGGCTCCTACAATGAGCAGTTCTTC. Together with reference TRBV28 and TRBJ2-1, the CDR3 gives the full variable domain: DVKVTQSSRYLVKRTGEKVFLECVQDMDHENMFWYRQDPGLGLRLIYFSYDVKMKEKGDIPEGYSVSREKKERFSLILESASTNQTSMYLCASGLGLAGGSYNEQFFGPGTRLTVL.